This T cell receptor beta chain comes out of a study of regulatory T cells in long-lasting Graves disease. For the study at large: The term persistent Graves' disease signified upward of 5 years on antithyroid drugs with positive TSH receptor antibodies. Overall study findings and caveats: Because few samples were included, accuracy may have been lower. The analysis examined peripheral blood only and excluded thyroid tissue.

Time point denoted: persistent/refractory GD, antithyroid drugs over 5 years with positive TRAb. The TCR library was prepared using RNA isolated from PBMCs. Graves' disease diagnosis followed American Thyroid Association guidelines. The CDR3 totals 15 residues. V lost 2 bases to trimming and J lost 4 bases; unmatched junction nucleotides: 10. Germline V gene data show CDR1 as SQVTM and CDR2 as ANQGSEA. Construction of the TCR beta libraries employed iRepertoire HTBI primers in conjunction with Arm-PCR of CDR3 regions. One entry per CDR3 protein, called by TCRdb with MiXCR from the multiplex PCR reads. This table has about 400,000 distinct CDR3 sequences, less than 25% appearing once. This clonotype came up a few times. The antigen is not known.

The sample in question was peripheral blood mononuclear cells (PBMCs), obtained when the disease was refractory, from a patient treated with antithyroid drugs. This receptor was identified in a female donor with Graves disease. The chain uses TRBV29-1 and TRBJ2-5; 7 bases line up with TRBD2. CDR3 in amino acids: CSVEFGTKIVETQYF. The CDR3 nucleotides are TGCAGCGTTGAATTCGGGACTAAGATTGTAGAGACCCAGTACTTC.